This T cell receptor (beta chain) is from a study of glioma-infiltrating T cells after dendritic cell vaccination. Repertoires were generated with immunoSEQ multiplex PCR, while TCRdb's copy carries only in-frame clones and drops some. The sample carries just under 85,000 clones, approximately 90% recorded once. PBMC were collected before vaccination, two weeks after the third vaccination, and at progression. J gave up 16 bases and V 6 bases, and 8 bases lay outside the gene matches. Germline V gives CDR1 MNHNY, CDR2 SVGAGI (reference sequence). The CDR3 totals 12 residues. The clonotype originates from a human donor with glioblastoma. Sequenced material: blood, taken before dendritic cell vaccination. The chain combines TRBV6-6 with TRBJ2-4; 11 positions match TRBD1. The DNA for the CDR3 is TGTGCCAGCAGCCCGGGACAGGGGGTGATCTACTTC. Its protein product is CASSPGQGVIYF.